These 20 T cell receptor beta chains were sequenced from one sample in a study of OX40 agonist ivuxolimab in advanced cancers. Sequencing was performed with immunoSEQ multiplex PCR; in TCRdb, only in-frame clones are kept and a portion is missing. The repertoire holds about 76,000 clones, with around four fifths as singletons. Sequences were derived from CD4+ or CD8+ T cells sorted from blood, sampled in a trial of the OX40 agonist ivuxolimab. These receptors all come from an adult with an advanced solid tumor such as melanoma, head and neck, liver or kidney cancer.

V usage is TRBV7-6 and J usage is TRBJ1-1, with TRBD1 as a possible D gene (6 bases). With 6 bases removed from V and 8 bases from J, the gap between germline ends came to 13 bases. The CDR3 has 12 amino acids. Germline loops: CDR1 SGHVS, CDR2 FNYEAQ. This chain's CDR3 is CASRGTNLEAFF. The CDR3 bases are TGTGCCAGCAGAGGGACAAACCTAGAAGCTTTCTTT.

This clone was observed once. The gene calls are TRBV10-3 and TRBJ2-1; tentative D call: TRBD2 (6 bases). Germline values: CDR1 ENHRY, CDR2 SYGVKD. CDR3 length equals 17 residues. With 6 bases removed from V and 0 bases from J, the gap between germline ends came to 18 bases. The CDR3 DNA sequence: TGTGCCATCAGCGCCCTCGGGGACTGGAGCTCCTACAATGAGCAGTTCTTC. It codes for CAISALGDWSSYNEQFF.

This clone showed up just once. V gene TRBV6-6 combines with J gene TRBJ1-1; no definite D call. The CDR3 is 14 residues long. Germline V gene data show CDR1 as MNHNY and CDR2 as SVGAGI (reference sequence). V was shortened by 7 bases and J by 3 bases, with 15 bases between the two germline ends. In nucleotides, the CDR3 is TGTGCCAGCACCACGGGGAGTTCACACACTGAAGCTTTCTTT. This sequence encodes CASTTGSSHTEAFF.

The chain joins TRBV19 to TRBJ1-2, with D tentatively TRBD1 (6 bases). This CDR3 comprises 13 residues. V was trimmed by 5 bases and J by 8 bases, leaving 15 bases between them. The V gene's germline CDR1 is LNHDA and CDR2 SQIVND (reference sequence). CDR3 residues: CASSPQTGKGYTF. In nucleotides, the CDR3 is TGTGCCAGTAGTCCCCAGACAGGAAAAGGCTACACCTTC.

In the case of this clone: Other DNA sequences within the sample encode an identical CDR3. The CDR3 loop reads CASSSGTGDTDTQYF. The CDR3 coding sequence is TGTGCCAGCAGCTCCGGGACAGGGGACACAGATACGCAGTATTTT. The chain employs TRBV7-9 and TRBJ2-3, with 10 bases identical to TRBD1. Germline lookup yields CDR1 SEHNR and CDR2 FQNEAQ (reference sequence). The CDR3 contains 15 residues. J gave up 2 bases and V 4 bases, and 3 bases lay outside the gene matches.

The chain combines TRBV5-1 with TRBJ2-1; the D gene is possibly TRBD1 (5 bases). CDR3 length: 13 amino acids. Germline loops: CDR1 SGHRS, CDR2 YFSETQ. V lost 5 bases, J lost 9 bases, and 15 bases lay in between. The DNA for the CDR3 is TGCGCCAGCAGTTTCATGACAGAATCTGAGCAGTTCTTC. Protein sequence: CASSFMTESEQFF.

The CDR3 loop reads CASSVDVGLGGLRDSPLHF. As DNA, the CDR3 is TGTGCCAGCAGCGTAGATGTCGGGCTTGGAGGACTGAGAGATTCACCCCTCCACTTT. V is TRBV9 and J is TRBJ1-6; D remains ambiguous. The V and J ends lost 0 bases and 8 bases respectively, with 24 bases between them. CDR3 size: 19 residues. Germline CDR1 and CDR2: SGDLS and YYNGEE.

The rearrangement uses TRBV19 and TRBJ1-4; D is unresolved. Germline CDR1 reads LNHDA; CDR2 reads SQIVND (reference sequence). CDR3 length equals 17 residues. Trimming took 3 bases from V and 0 from J, leaving 14 bases between them. CDR3 in amino acids: CASSMGRIYSTNEKLFF. CDR3 DNA sequence: TGTGCCAGTAGTATGGGGAGGATCTATTCAACTAATGAAAAACTGTTTTTT.

V and J are TRBV4-2 and TRBJ1-2, with 9 bases aligning to TRBD1. The CDR3 extends over 18 amino acids. Germline loops: CDR1 LGHNA, CDR2 YNFKEQ. J was trimmed by 0 bases and V by 0 bases; bases with no gene match: 8. The CDR3 coding sequence is TGTGCCAGCAGCCAAGATCGAGGGACAGGGATTTCTAACTATGGCTACACCTTC. The encoded protein is CASSQDRGTGISNYGYTF.

This chain links TRBV10-1 with TRBJ2-3, with 9 bases aligning to TRBD2. The CDR3 runs to 15 residues. V was clipped by 7 bases and J by 9 bases; unmatched bases: 14. CDR1 WNHNN and CDR2 SYGVQD come from the germline V gene (reference sequence). The CDR3 DNA sequence: TGCGCCAGCACCCCCCGGCGGGGGGGGCGGAAAACGCAGTATTTT. This gives the protein CASTPRRGGRKTQYF.

This clone was seen only once. The chain combines TRBV11-2 with TRBJ1-3; TRBD1 might be the D (6 bases). Trimming removed 8 bases from V and 0 bases from J, with 14 bases in between. The germline gives CDR1 SGHAT, CDR2 FQNNGV. The CDR3 extends over 15 amino acids. CDR3 sequence: CASGSQGVSGNTIYF. For the CDR3, the DNA is TGTGCCAGCGGCTCACAGGGAGTCTCTGGAAACACCATATATTTT. The full variable domain, completed using reference TRBV11-2 and TRBJ1-3, is EAGVAQSPRYKIIEKRQSVAFWCNPISGHATLYWYQQILGQGPKLLIQFQNNGVVDDSQLPKDRFSAERLKGVDSTLKIQPAKLEDSAVYLCASGSQGVSGNTIYFGEGSWLTVV.

The gene calls are TRBV28 and TRBJ2-1; 10 bases fit TRBD2. With 2 bases clipped from V and 1 base from J, the junction kept 5 bases outside the gene matches. The V gene's germline CDR1 is MDHEN and CDR2 SYDVKM. There are 17 residues in the CDR3. The CDR3 loop is CASSLASGGPSYNEQFF. In nucleotides, the CDR3 is TGTGCCAGCAGTTTAGCTAGCGGGGGCCCTTCCTACAATGAGCAGTTCTTC.

The rearrangement links TRBV7-9 to TRBJ1-5; no reliable D call. V lost 5 bases, J lost 3 bases, and 5 bases lay in between. Per the germline V gene, CDR1 is SEHNR and CDR2 is FQNEAQ (reference sequence). The CDR3 length is 12 residues. DNA for the CDR3: TGTGCCAGCAGCGGGGACAATCAGCCCCAGCATTTT. Translating it yields CASSGDNQPQHF. Based on the CDR3 plus reference TRBV7-9 and TRBJ1-5, the full variable domain is DTGVSQNPRHKITKRGQNVTFRCDPISEHNRLYWYRQTLGQGPEFLTYFQNEAQLEKSRLLSDRFSAERPKGSFSTLEIQRTEQGDSAMYLCASSGDNQPQHFGDGTRLSIL.

The V gene is TRBV7-3, the J gene TRBJ1-2; D gene ambiguous. V gave up 5 bases and J gave up 7 bases, with 14 bases separating them. The CDR3 runs to 13 residues. CDR1 SGHTA and CDR2 FQGTGA come from the germline V gene. The CDR3 nucleotides are TGTGCCAGCAGCCCTGGCCAATGGGGTGGCTACACCTTC. Translating it yields CASSPGQWGGYTF.

J is TRBJ1-6 and V is TRBV4-2; D uncertain. Germline-derived CDR1 and CDR2 are LGHNA and YNFKEQ. V lost 3 bases and J 3 bases, leaving 18 bases between the germline ends. CDR3 length: 18 residues. CDR3 sequence (DNA): TGTGCCAGCAGCCATCAGCCCCAAGGACGGAACTATAATTCACCCCTCCACTTT. This codes for CASSHQPQGRNYNSPLHF.

This clone was counted only a few times. This chain connects TRBV30 to TRBJ2-1; D is tentatively TRBD1 or TRBD2 (5 bases each). Germline values: CDR1 GTSNPN, CDR2 SVGIG (reference sequence). The V and J ends lost 2 bases and 5 bases respectively, with 13 bases between them. The CDR3 covers 14 residues. The CDR3 DNA is TGTGCCTGGAGTACCCCGGGGCGGGACAATGAGCAGTTCTTC. This encodes CAWSTPGRDNEQFF.

The table lists this clone with a count of one. This chain joins TRBV11-1 and TRBJ2-2, with a possible D match to TRBD1 (5 bases). CDR1 is SGHAT and CDR2 is FQDESV in the germline V gene (reference sequence). Trimming took off 5 bases at V and 4 bases at J, with 11 bases between the two ends. The CDR3 loop spans 14 amino acids. The CDR3 is CASSPRRGTGELFF. Written as DNA, the CDR3 is TGTGCCAGCAGCCCCCGAAGGGGCACCGGGGAGCTGTTTTTT. Full variable domain (rest looked up from reference TRBV11-1 and TRBJ2-2): EAEVAQSPRYKITEKSQAVAFWCDPISGHATLYWYRQILGQGPELLVQFQDESVVDDSQLPKDRFSAERLKGVDSTLKIQPAELGDSAMYLCASSPRRGTGELFFGEGSRLTVL.

This chain links TRBV2 with TRBJ2-1; 8 bases map to TRBD2. The length of the CDR3 is 14 residues. Germline CDR1 SNHLY, CDR2 FYNNEI. V shed 6 bases and J 9 bases; nucleotides not matched to a gene: 10. The CDR3 coding sequence is TGTGCCAGCAGACCGGGACTAGAGGGCACTGAGCAGTTCTTC. Residues: CASRPGLEGTEQFF. Together with reference TRBV2 and TRBJ2-1, the CDR3 gives the full variable domain: EPEVTQTPSHQVTQMGQEVILRCVPISNHLYFYWYRQILGQKVEFLVSFYNNEISEKSEIFDDQFSVERPDGSNFTLKIRSTKLEDSAMYFCASRPGLEGTEQFFGPGTRLTVL.

J is TRBJ2-5 and V is TRBV19; 8 bases are a match to TRBD2. The germline gives CDR1 LNHDA, CDR2 SQIVND (reference sequence). Trimming at V came to 4 bases and at J to 4 bases, leaving 8 bases not matched to a gene. This CDR3 spans 15 amino acids. The CDR3 here is CASSTAAGVRETQYF. The CDR3 nucleotides read TGTGCCAGTAGTACAGCAGCGGGAGTTCGAGAGACCCAGTACTTC.

The rearrangement links TRBV5-1 to TRBJ2-3, with D perhaps TRBD2 (7 bases). The V and J ends lost 0 bases and 5 bases respectively, with 13 bases between them. Germline V CDR1 and CDR2: SGHRS, YFSETQ. The CDR3 spans 15 residues. Here the CDR3 DNA reads TGCGCCAGCAGCTTGGTGGGGGGGCAGAAAGATACGCAGTATTTT. Amino acid sequence: CASSLVGGQKDTQYF.